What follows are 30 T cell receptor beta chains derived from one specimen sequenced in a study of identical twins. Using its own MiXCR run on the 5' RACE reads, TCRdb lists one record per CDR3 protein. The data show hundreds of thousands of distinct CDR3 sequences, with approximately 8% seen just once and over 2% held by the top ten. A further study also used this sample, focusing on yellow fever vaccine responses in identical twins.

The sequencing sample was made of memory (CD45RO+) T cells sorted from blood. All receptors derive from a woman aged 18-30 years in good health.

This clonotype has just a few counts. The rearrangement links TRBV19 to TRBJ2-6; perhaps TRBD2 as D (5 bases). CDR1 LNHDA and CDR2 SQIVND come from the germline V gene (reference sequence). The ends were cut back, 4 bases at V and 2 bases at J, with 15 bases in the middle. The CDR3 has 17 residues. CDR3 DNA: TGTGCCAGTAGTACCCAGTTAGAGCGGACTGGGGCCAACGTCCTGACTTTC. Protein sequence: CASSTQLERTGANVLTF.

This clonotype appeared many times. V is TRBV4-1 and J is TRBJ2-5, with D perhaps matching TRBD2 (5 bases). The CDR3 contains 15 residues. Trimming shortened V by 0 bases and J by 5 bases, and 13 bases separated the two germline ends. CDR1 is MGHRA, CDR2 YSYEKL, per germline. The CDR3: CASSQDRGSRETQYF. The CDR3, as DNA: TGCGCCAGCAGCCAAGATCGGGGTAGCAGGGAGACCCAGTACTTC.

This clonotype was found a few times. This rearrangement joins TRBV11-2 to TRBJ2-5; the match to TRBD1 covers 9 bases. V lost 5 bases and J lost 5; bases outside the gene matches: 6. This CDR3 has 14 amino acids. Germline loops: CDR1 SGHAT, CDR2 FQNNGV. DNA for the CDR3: TGTGCCAGCAGCGAGGACAGGGGCTCGGAGACCCAGTACTTC. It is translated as CASSEDRGSETQYF.

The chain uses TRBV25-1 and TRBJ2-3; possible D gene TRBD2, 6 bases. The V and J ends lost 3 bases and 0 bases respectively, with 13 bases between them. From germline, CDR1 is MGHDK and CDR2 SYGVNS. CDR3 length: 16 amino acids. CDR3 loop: CASSDGSGTSTDTQYF. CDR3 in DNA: TGTGCCAGCAGTGACGGTAGCGGTACTAGCACAGATACGCAGTATTTT.

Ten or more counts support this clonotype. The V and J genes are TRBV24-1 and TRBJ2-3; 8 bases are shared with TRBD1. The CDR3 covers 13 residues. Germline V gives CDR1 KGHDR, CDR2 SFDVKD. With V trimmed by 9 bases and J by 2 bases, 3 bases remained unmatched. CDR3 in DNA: TGTGCCACCTCCAGGGGGCCCACAGATACGCAGTATTTT. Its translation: CATSRGPTDTQYF.

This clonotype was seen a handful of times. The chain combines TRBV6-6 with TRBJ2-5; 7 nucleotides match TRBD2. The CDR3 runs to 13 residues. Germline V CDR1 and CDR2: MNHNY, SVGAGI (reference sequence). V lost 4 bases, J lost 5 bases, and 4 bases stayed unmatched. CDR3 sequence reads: CASSWEGGETQYF. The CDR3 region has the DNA TGTGCCAGCAGTTGGGAGGGAGGGGAGACCCAGTACTTC.

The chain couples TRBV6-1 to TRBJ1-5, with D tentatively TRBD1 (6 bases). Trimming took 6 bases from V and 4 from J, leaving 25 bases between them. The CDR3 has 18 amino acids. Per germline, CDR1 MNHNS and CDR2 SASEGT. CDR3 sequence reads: CASRPTTVLGQGNQPQHF. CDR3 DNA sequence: TGTGCCAGCAGACCGACGACCGTATTAGGGCAGGGGAATCAGCCCCAGCATTTT.

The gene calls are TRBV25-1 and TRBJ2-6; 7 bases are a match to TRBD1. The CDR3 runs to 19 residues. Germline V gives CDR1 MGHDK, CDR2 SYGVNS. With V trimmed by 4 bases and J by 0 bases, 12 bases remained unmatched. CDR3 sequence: CASSVYPGQNTSGANVLTF. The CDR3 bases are TGTGCCAGCAGTGTCTACCCGGGACAGAACACCTCTGGGGCCAACGTCCTGACTTTC.

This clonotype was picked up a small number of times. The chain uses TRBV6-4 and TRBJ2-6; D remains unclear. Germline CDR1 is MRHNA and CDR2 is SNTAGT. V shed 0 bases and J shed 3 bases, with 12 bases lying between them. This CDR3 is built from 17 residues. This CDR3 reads CASSDSNPGHGANVLTF. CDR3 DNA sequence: TGTGCCAGCAGTGACTCGAATCCGGGTCATGGGGCCAACGTCCTGACTTTC.

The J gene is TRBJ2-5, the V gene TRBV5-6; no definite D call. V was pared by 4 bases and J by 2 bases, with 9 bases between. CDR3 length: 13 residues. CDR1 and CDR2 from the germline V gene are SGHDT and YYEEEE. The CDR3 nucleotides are TGTGCCAGCAGCCTCAGACATCAAGAGACCCAGTACTTC. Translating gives CASSLRHQETQYF.

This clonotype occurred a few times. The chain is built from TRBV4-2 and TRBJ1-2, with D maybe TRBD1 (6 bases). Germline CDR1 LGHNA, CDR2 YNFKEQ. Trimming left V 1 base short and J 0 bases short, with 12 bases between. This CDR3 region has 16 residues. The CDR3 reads CASSQGRGTSNYGYTF. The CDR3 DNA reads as TGTGCCAGCAGCCAAGGCCGAGGGACATCTAACTATGGCTACACCTTC.

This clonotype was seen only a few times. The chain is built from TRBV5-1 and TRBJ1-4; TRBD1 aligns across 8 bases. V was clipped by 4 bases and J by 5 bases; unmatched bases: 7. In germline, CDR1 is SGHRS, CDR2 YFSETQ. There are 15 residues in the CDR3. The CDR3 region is CASSRGTGPNEKLFF. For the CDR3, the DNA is TGCGCCAGCAGCCGAGGGACAGGACCAAATGAAAAACTGTTTTTT.

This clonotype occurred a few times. This CDR3 is CASSTANSPLHF. In DNA, the CDR3 is TGCGCCAGCAGTACTGCCAATTCACCCCTCCACTTT. The chain couples TRBV10-2 to TRBJ1-6; no clear D gene. V lost 5 bases to trimming and J lost 7 bases, with 6 bases between them. Germline lookup yields CDR1 WSHSY and CDR2 SAAADI. This CDR3 is built from 12 residues.

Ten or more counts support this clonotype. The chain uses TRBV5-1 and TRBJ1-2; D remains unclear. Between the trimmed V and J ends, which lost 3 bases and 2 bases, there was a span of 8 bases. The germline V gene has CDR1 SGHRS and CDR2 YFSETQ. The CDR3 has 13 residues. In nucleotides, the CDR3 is TGCGCCAGCAGCTCAGACGGAAACTATGGCTACACCTTC. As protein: CASSSDGNYGYTF.

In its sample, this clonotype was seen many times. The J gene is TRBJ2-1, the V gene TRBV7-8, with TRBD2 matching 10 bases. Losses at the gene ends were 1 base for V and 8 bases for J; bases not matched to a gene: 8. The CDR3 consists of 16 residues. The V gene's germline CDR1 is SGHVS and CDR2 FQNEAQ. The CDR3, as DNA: TGTGCCAGCAGCTTAGTAGGGCTAGCGGGAGAATATGAGCAGTTCTTC. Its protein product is CASSLVGLAGEYEQFF.

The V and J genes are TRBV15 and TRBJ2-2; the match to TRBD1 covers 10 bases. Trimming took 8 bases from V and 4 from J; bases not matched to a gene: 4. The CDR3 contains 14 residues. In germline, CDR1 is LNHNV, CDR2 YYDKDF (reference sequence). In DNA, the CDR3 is TGTGCCACCTCCCGGGACAGGGGCACCGGGGAGCTGTTTTTT. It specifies CATSRDRGTGELFF.

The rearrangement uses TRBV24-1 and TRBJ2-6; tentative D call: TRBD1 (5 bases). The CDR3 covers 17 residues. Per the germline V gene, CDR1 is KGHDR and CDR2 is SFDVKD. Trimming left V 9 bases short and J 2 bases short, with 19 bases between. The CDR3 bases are TGTGCCACCTCAAGTGGCTACAGGACCCCTGGGGCCAACGTCCTGACTTTC. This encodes CATSSGYRTPGANVLTF.

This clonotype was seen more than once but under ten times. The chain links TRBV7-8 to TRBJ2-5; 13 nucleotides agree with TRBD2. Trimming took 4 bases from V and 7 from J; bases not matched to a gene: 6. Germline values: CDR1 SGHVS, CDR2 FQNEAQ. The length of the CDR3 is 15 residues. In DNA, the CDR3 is TGTGCCAGCAGCTCCAGTACTAGCGGGAGGGTGACCCAGTACTTC. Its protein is CASSSSTSGRVTQYF.

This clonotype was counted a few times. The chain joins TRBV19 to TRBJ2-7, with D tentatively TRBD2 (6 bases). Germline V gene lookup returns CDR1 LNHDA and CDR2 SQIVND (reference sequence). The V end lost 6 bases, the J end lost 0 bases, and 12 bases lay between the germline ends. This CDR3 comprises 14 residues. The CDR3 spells CASRSRRGSYEQYF. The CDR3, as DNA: TGTGCCAGTAGGTCTAGGCGGGGCTCCTACGAGCAGTACTTC. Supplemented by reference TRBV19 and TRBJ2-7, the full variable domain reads DGGITQSPKYLFRKEGQNVTLSCEQNLNHDAMYWYRQDPGQGLRLIYYSQIVNDFQKGDIAEGYSVSREKKESFPLTVTSAQKNPTAFYLCASRSRRGSYEQYFGPGTRLTVT.

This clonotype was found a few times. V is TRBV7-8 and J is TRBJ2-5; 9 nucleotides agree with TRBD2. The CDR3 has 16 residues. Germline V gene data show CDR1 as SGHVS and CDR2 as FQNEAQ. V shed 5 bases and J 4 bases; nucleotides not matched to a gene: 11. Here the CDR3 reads CASSLGTSLQGETQYF. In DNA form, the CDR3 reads TGTGCCAGCAGCCTCGGGACTAGCTTACAGGGAGAGACCCAGTACTTC.

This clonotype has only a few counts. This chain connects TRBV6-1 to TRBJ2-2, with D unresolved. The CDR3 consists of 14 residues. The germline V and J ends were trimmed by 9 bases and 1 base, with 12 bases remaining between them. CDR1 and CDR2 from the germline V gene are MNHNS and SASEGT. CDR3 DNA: TGTGCCAGTAAACTGGTCGGGAACACCGGGGAGCTGTTTTTT. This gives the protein CASKLVGNTGELFF.

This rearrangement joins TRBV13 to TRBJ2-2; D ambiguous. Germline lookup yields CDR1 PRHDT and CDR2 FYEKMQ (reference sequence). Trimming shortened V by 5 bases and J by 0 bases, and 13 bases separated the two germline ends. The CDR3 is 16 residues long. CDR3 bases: TGTGCCAGCAGCAAGTCCAGCCTCGCGAACACCGGGGAGCTGTTTTTT. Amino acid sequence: CASSKSSLANTGELFF.

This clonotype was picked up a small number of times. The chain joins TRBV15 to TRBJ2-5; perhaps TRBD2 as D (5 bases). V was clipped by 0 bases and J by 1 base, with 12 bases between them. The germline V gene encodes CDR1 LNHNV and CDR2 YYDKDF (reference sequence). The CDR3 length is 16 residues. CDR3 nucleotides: TGTGCCACCAGCAGAGATGGTGCCAGCGGCCAAGAGACCCAGTACTTC. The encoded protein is CATSRDGASGQETQYF.

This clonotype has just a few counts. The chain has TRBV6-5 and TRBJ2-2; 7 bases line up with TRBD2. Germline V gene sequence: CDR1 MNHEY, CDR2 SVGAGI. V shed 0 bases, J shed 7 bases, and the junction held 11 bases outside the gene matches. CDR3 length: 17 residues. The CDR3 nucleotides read TGTGCCAGCAGTTACTCGAGCCAGCGGGGAGGTCGCGGGGAGCTGTTTTTT. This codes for CASSYSSQRGGRGELFF.

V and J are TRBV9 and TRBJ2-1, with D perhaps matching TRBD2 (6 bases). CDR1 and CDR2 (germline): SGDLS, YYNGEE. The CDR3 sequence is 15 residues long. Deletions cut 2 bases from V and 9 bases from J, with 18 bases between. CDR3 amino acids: CASSVTGTLDTEQFF. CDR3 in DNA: TGTGCCAGCAGCGTGACCGGGACTCTGGACACTGAGCAGTTCTTC.

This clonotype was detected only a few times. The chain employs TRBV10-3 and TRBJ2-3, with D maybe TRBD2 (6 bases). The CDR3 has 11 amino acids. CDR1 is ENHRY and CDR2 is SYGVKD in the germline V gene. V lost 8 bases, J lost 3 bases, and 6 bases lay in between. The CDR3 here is CAIGRTDTQYF. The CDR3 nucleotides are TGTGCCATCGGGAGGACAGATACGCAGTATTTT.

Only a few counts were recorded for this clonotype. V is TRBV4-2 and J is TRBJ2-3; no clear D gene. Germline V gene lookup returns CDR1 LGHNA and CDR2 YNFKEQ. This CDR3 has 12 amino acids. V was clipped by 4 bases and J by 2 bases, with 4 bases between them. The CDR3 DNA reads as TGTGCCAGCAGCCCTCCCACAGATACGCAGTATTTT. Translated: CASSPPTDTQYF.

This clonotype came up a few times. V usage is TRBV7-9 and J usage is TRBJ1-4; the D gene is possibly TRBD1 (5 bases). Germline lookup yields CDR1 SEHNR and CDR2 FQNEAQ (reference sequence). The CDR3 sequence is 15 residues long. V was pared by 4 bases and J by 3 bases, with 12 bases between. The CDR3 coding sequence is TGTGCCAGCAGCTATCAGGGTCATTCTAATGAAAAACTGTTTTTT. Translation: CASSYQGHSNEKLFF.

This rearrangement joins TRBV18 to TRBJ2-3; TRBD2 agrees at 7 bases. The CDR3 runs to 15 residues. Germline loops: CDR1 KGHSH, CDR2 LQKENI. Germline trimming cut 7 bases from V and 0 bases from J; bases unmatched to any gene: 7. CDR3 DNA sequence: TGTGCCAGCTTCCTCGGACTAGGTAGCACAGATACGCAGTATTTT. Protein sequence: CASFLGLGSTDTQYF.

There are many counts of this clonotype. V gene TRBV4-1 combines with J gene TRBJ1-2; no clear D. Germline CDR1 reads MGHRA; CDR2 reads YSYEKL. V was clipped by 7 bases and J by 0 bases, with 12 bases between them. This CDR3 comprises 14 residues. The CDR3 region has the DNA TGCGCCAGCACCAAGACCGGAGCTAACTATGGCTACACCTTC. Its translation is CASTKTGANYGYTF.